This TCR beta chain was sequenced for a study of control samples from healthy donors and cancer patients. Only in-frame clones appear in the TCRdb table, and some are missing; sequencing was by immunoSEQ multiplex PCR. The sample lists tens of thousands of clones; just under 90% were seen once. The CDR3 contains 13 residues. Trimming at V came to 8 bases and at J to 7 bases, leaving 6 bases not matched to a gene. CDR1 and CDR2 (germline): SNHLY, FYNNEI. Sequenced input: blood. The origin of this receptor is a middle-aged man in good health. V usage is TRBV2 and J usage is TRBJ2-1, with 9 bases that match TRBD1. This CDR3 reads CASPRTGENEQFF. Written as DNA, the CDR3 is TGTGCCAGCCCTAGGACAGGGGAGAATGAGCAGTTCTTC.